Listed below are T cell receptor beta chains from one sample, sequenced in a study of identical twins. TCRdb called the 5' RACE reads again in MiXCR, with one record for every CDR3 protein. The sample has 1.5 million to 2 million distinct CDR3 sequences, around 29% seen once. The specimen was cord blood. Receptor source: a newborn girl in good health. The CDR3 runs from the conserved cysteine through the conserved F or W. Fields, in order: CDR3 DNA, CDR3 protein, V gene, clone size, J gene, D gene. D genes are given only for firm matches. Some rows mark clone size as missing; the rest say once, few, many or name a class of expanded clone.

DNA: TGCAGTGCTAGAGGGCAAGCGGGTCGAAATGAGCAGTTCTTC
CDR3: CSARGQAGRNEQFF
V: TRBV20-1
size: -
J: TRBJ2-1
D: -

DNA: TGTGCCAGCATCTCGGGACTAGCCAAAAACATTCAGTACTTC
CDR3: CASISGLAKNIQYF
V: TRBV12-3/TRBV12-4
size: few
J: TRBJ2-4
D: -

DNA: TGTGCCAACAGAGGGGGACACACCGGGGAGCTGTTTTTT
CDR3: CANRGGHTGELFF
V: TRBV10-3
size: -
J: TRBJ2-2
D: -

DNA: TGCAGTGCTATCCCGCGGGGGCTAATTGGGACTGAAGCTTTCTTT
CDR3: CSAIPRGLIGTEAFF
V: TRBV20-1
size: -
J: TRBJ1-1
D: -

DNA: TGTGCCAGCAGTCAAACGAGCAGGATACCAGATACGCAGTATTTT
CDR3: CASSQTSRIPDTQYF
V: TRBV27
size: few
J: TRBJ2-3
D: -

DNA: TGTGCCAGCAGCTTACTGGTGTCTAGCACAGATACGCAGTATTTT
CDR3: CASSLLVSSTDTQYF
V: TRBV11-1
size: -
J: TRBJ2-3
D: -

DNA: TGCAGTGCTAGGGGGGCCAGCGGAGGTGAAAAACTGTTTTTT
CDR3: CSARGASGGEKLFF
V: TRBV20-1
size: -
J: TRBJ1-4
D: -

DNA: TGTGCCAGCAGTTTTCAGAATCTTAAGCAGTATTTT
CDR3: CASSFQNLKQYF
V: TRBV28
size: many
J: TRBJ2-3
D: -

DNA: TGTGCCAGCAGTTTTGGCAGGAGTGGCATTCAGTACTTC
CDR3: CASSFGRSGIQYF
V: TRBV27
size: -
J: TRBJ2-4
D: -

DNA: TGTGCCAGCAGCTCCGTCGGGACTTACCTAAATGAAAAACTGTTTTTT
CDR3: CASSSVGTYLNEKLFF
V: TRBV28
size: few
J: TRBJ1-4
D: -

DNA: TGTGCCAGCAGTTTTTCCCCTACACATGGCTACACCTTC
CDR3: CASSFSPTHGYTF
V: TRBV12-3/TRBV12-4
size: once
J: TRBJ1-2
D: -

DNA: TGTGCCAGCAGTTTACACCGACGGGGCATGTTCTTC
CDR3: CASSLHRRGMFF
V: TRBV12-3/TRBV12-4
size: -
J: TRBJ2-1
D: -

DNA: TGTGCCAGCAGTGCGGGTAGCGGGAGTACCTATGAGCAGTTCTTC
CDR3: CASSAGSGSTYEQFF
V: TRBV2
size: -
J: TRBJ2-1
D: TRBD2

DNA: TGTGCCAGCAGTGACGGGGCGGAGCAGTACTTC
CDR3: CASSDGAEQYF
V: TRBV2
size: few
J: TRBJ2-5
D: -

DNA: TGCAGTGCTAGAGATTTTTGGGGGGAGGACTCCTACGAGCAGTACTTC
CDR3: CSARDFWGEDSYEQYF
V: TRBV20-1
size: -
J: TRBJ2-7
D: -

DNA: TGTGCCAGCAATGACCGAGGGACAGAGCAGTTCTTC
CDR3: CASNDRGTEQFF
V: TRBV6-5
size: -
J: TRBJ2-1
D: -

DNA: TGTGCCAGCAGCGCGGACCCAGGAAACACCATATATTTT
CDR3: CASSADPGNTIYF
V: TRBV5-6
size: -
J: TRBJ1-3
D: -

DNA: TGTGCCAGCAGCTTAGCCTCGATCGCTAGCGGGGTCTCCTACGGGCAGTACTTC
CDR3: CASSLASIASGVSYGQYF
V: TRBV7-2
size: -
J: TRBJ2-5
D: TRBD2

DNA: TGTGCCAGCAGTCAATCGACTAGGGGGTACAATGAGCAGTTCTTC
CDR3: CASSQSTRGYNEQFF
V: TRBV25-1
size: -
J: TRBJ2-1
D: -

DNA: TGTGCCAGCAGTTACGCGCGGGAAAGCTCCTACAATGAGCAGTACTTC
CDR3: CASSYARESSYNEQYF
V: TRBV6-2/TRBV6-3
size: -
J: TRBJ2-7
D: -

DNA: TGTGCCAGGGGGACTAGCGGGAGTTACGAGCAGTACTTC
CDR3: CARGTSGSYEQYF
V: TRBV2
size: -
J: TRBJ2-7
D: TRBD2

DNA: TGTGCCAGCAGCACGCCGGGACAGGGGGCAGGAGGCTATGGCTACACCTTC
CDR3: CASSTPGQGAGGYGYTF
V: TRBV9
size: few
J: TRBJ1-2
D: TRBD1

DNA: TGTGCCACCAGCAGAGATATGGATACGCAGTATTTT
CDR3: CATSRDMDTQYF
V: TRBV15
size: -
J: TRBJ2-3
D: -

DNA: TGTGCCAGCAGGGTAGCGCATGAGCAGTTCTTC
CDR3: CASRVAHEQFF
V: TRBV11-2
size: -
J: TRBJ2-1
D: -

DNA: TGTGCCAGCAGCCAAGACTCCTACGGACACTCCTACGAGCAGTACTTC
CDR3: CASSQDSYGHSYEQYF
V: TRBV4-2
size: many
J: TRBJ2-7
D: -

DNA: TGTGCCAGCAGCTCCGAGTTAGCCAAAAACATTCAGTACTTC
CDR3: CASSSELAKNIQYF
V: TRBV7-6
size: few
J: TRBJ2-4
D: -

DNA: TGCAGTGCCCGTACGGGCGGGAGGGGTGAGCAGTTCTTC
CDR3: CSARTGGRGEQFF
V: TRBV20-1
size: -
J: TRBJ2-1
D: TRBD2

DNA: TGTGCCAGCAGTTACTCGATGAATCCAGGGATCCATAATTCACCCCTCCACTTT
CDR3: CASSYSMNPGIHNSPLHF
V: TRBV6-5
size: few
J: TRBJ1-6
D: -